This T cell receptor (beta chain) stems from a study of CD8+CD57+ T cells in acquired aplastic anemia. The overall study: Sorted CD4+ plus CD8+ cells gave DNA averaging about 3.2 ug.

This clonotype was counted at least ten times. Patients selected for sequencing had displayed CD8+CD57+ cell expansion by flow cytometry. None of the patients had been given any therapy when their blood was sampled. TCR beta VDJ and CDR3 profiling used genomic DNA as template. MiXCR was run by TCRdb on the reads, yielding one entry per CDR3 protein. The repertoire holds over 150,000 distinct CDR3 sequences, roughly half seen once, with 10% to 15% in the top ten. Between the trimmed V and J ends, which lost 2 bases and 8 bases, there was a span of 13 bases. CDR3 length: 14 amino acids. Germline V gives CDR1 SGHVS, CDR2 FNYEAQ.

This TCR derives from a human donor with aplastic anemia. This chain uses TRBV7-6 with TRBJ2-4, with a weak D call TRBD2 (7 bases). Sequencing was done on a sample of sorted CD4+, CD8+, or CD8+CD57+ T cells (not recorded which) from PBMCs. The CDR3 coding sequence is TGTGCCAGCAGCTTAACCGGGGGGCAGGACATTCAGTACTTC. This sequence encodes CASSLTGGQDIQYF. Together with reference TRBV7-6 and TRBJ2-4, the CDR3 gives the full variable domain: GAGVSQSPRYKVTKRGQDVALRCDPISGHVSLYWYRQALGQGPEFLTYFNYEAQQDKSGLPNDRFSAERPEGSISTLTIQRTEQRDSAMYRCASSLTGGQDIQYFGAGTRLSVL.